This TCR beta chain emerged from a study of vaccination and CD4 T cells after COVID-19. Findings of the study overall: The appearance of a median approximately 85% of reactive clones in convalescent patients occurred only post-vaccination.

Worth noting for this clonotype: Antigen specificity is unknown.

The treatment denotes: roughly nine-day PBMC culture with coronavirus spike peptide pools or control peptides (ViraFEST assay). First, ViraFEST expanded antigen-specific T cells with peptide pools, and next it sequenced the TCRs. Germline V gene sequence: CDR1 MNHEY, CDR2 SMNVEV (reference sequence). The V end was cut by 6 bases, the J end by 4 bases, with 9 bases between. The CDR3 is 12 residues long. The Oncomine TCR Beta short-read assay sequenced DNA from cultured CD4+ T cells. TCRdb redid the calling of the PCR reads with MiXCR, one entry per CDR3 protein. The sample consists of some 21,000 distinct CDR3 sequences, 35% to 40% of them appearing once.

This sequence was found in a human donor who had recovered from COVID-19. The chain joins TRBV27 to TRBJ1-1; D is undetermined. The material sequenced was CD4+ T cells from blood, cultured in vitro, taken before SARS-CoV-2 vaccination. CDR3: CASSTLGTEAFF. For the CDR3, the DNA is TGTGCCAGCAGCACCCTGGGCACTGAAGCTTTCTTT.